Listed below are T cell receptor beta chains from one sample, sequenced in a study of blood T cell repertoires in COVID-19. The table came from immunoSEQ multiplex PCR; TCRdb's copy has only in-frame clones and leaves some out. The sample carries approximately 180,000 clones, around nine tenths recorded once. What was sequenced was peripheral blood. These receptors all come from a human donor in a cohort sampled during active COVID-19. The CDR3 runs from the conserved cysteine through the conserved F or W. Fields, in order: CDR3 protein, CDR3 DNA, V gene, clone size, J gene, D gene. D genes are given only for firm matches. Part of the rows lack a size; the others show once, few, many or a class for expanded clones.

CASSKRCVADSNYEQYF | TGTGCCAGCAGCAAACGGTGTGTGGCAGACTCGAACTACGAGCAGTACTTC | TRBV21-1 | NA | TRBJ2-7 | NA
CASSSGQGGPYEQYF | TGCGCCAGCAGTTCCGGACAGGGTGGCCCCTACGAGCAGTACTTC | TRBV5-1 | many | TRBJ2-7 | TRBD1
CASSPRTASVQYF | TGTGCCAGCAGCCCCAGGACAGCTTCTGTGCAGTACTTC | TRBV3-1/TRBV3-2 | once | TRBJ2-7 | NA
CASSLTSGTGIAGEQYF | TGTGCCAGCAGCTTGACCTCCGGGACAGGGATTGCCGGGGAGCAGTACTTC | TRBV7-2 | NA | TRBJ2-7 | TRBD1
CASSLPRGGGYEAFF | TGCGCCAGCAGCTTGCCCCGGGGGGGCGGCTATGAAGCTTTCTTT | TRBV5-1 | NA | TRBJ1-1 | NA
CASSRRTGPSQPQHF | TGTGCCAGCAGTCGCCGGACAGGGCCCAGTCAGCCCCAGCATTTT | TRBV28 | few | TRBJ1-5 | TRBD1
CASSQGKRTVRYGYTF | TGTGCCAGTAGCCAGGGGAAAAGGACAGTGAGGTATGGCTACACCTTC | TRBV19 | NA | TRBJ1-2 | NA
CASSPYSYEQYF | TGTGCCAGCAGCCCCTACTCCTACGAGCAGTACTTC | TRBV7-8 | NA | TRBJ2-7 | NA
CASSPGLSGNTIYF | TGTGCCAGCAGCCCGGGTCTCTCTGGAAACACCATATATTTT | TRBV9 | NA | TRBJ1-3 | NA
CASSRGGEQYF | TGTGCCAGCAGTAGAGGGGGCGAGCAGTACTTC | TRBV6-5 | once | TRBJ2-7 | NA
CASSLMPGGGTDTQYF | TGTGCCAGCAGCTTAATGCCAGGGGGAGGCACAGATACGCAGTATTTT | TRBV7-2 | NA | TRBJ2-3 | TRBD1
CVCTGVSNEGNTIYF | TGTGTCTGCACGGGGGTGAGTAATGAGGGAAACACCATATATTTT | TRBV6-4 | NA | TRBJ1-3 | NA
CASSFRGPGTDTQYF | TGTGCCAGCAGCTTCAGGGGGCCTGGCACAGATACGCAGTATTTT | TRBV9 | NA | TRBJ2-3 | TRBD1
CASSPPTGGQETQYF | TGTGCCAGCTCACCACCGACAGGGGGCCAAGAGACCCAGTACTTC | TRBV18 | NA | TRBJ2-5 | TRBD1
CASSYEDQPQHF | TGTGCCAGCAGTTACGAGGATCAGCCCCAGCATTTT | TRBV27 | NA | TRBJ1-5 | NA
CASSPSQVYTIYF | TGTGCCAGCTCACCAAGCCAGGTGTACACCATATATTTT | TRBV18 | NA | TRBJ1-3 | NA
CASSHGENTEAFF | TGTGCCAGCAGCCACGGGGAGAACACTGAAGCTTTCTTT | TRBV27 | NA | TRBJ1-1 | NA
CASSNNRESEAFF | TGTGCCAGCAGCAACAACAGGGAGTCTGAAGCTTTCTTT | TRBV12-3/TRBV12-4 | NA | TRBJ1-1 | NA
CATSREIAGGPYGEQFF | TGTGCCACCAGCAGAGAGATTGCGGGAGGGCCCTATGGTGAGCAGTTCTTC | TRBV15 | NA | TRBJ2-1 | TRBD2
CASSAPSGGAGEQFF | TGTGCCAGCAGCGCCCCTAGCGGGGGGGCAGGTGAGCAGTTCTTC | TRBV9 | NA | TRBJ2-1 | TRBD2
CASSKEGLTLTDTQYF | TGTGCCAGCAGCAAAGAGGGGCTCACTTTAACAGATACGCAGTATTTT | TRBV21-1 | NA | TRBJ2-3 | NA
CATSDRTGPTDTQYF | TGTGCCACCAGTGATCGAACAGGACCCACAGATACGCAGTATTTT | TRBV24-1 | once | TRBJ2-3 | NA
CASSWVPGTKAQETQYF | TGTGCCAGCAGTTGGGTTCCGGGAACTAAGGCTCAAGAGACCCAGTACTTC | TRBV28 | NA | TRBJ2-5 | NA
CASCRQAKTNTEAFF | TGTGCCAGCTGCCGACAGGCTAAAACGAACACTGAAGCTTTCTTT | TRBV6-5 | NA | TRBJ1-1 | NA
CASSGTSPNTGELFF | TGTGCCAGCAGCGGGACTAGTCCGAACACCGGGGAGCTGTTTTTT | TRBV2 | NA | TRBJ2-2 | TRBD2
CASSPGVAGVGEQYF | TGTGCCAGCAGCCCTGGGGTAGCGGGAGTAGGAGAGCAGTACTTC | TRBV5-5 | NA | TRBJ2-7 | TRBD2
CASSLSVSTGSPLHF | TGTGCCAGCAGTTTATCGGTGTCAACCGGTTCACCCCTCCACTTT | TRBV28 | NA | TRBJ1-6 | NA
CASNGGAGEQYF | TGCGCCAGCAACGGGGGGGCCGGCGAGCAGTACTTC | TRBV10-2 | NA | TRBJ2-7 | TRBD2
CSASGQGGDTIYF | TGCAGTGCTAGTGGTCAGGGCGGGGACACCATATATTTT | TRBV20-1 | NA | TRBJ1-3 | NA
CASMLDRGYEQYF | TGTGCCAGCATGTTAGACAGGGGATACGAGCAGTACTTC | TRBV5-4 | NA | TRBJ2-7 | TRBD1
CASSGPQENIQYF | TGTGCCAGCAGCGGACCACAGGAAAACATTCAGTACTTC | TRBV9 | NA | TRBJ2-4 | NA
CASSLDPPGLVFYEQYF | TGTGCCAGCAGCCTCGATCCCCCGGGACTAGTATTCTACGAGCAGTACTTC | TRBV7-6 | NA | TRBJ2-7 | TRBD2
CAISGSGDRGYQETQYF | TGTGCCATCAGTGGATCTGGCGACAGGGGGTACCAAGAGACCCAGTACTTC | TRBV10-3 | NA | TRBJ2-5 | TRBD1
CASSPAAGLGAYEQYF | TGTGCCAGCAGCCCAGCTGCCGGGTTAGGGGCCTACGAGCAGTACTTC | TRBV7-2 | NA | TRBJ2-7 | NA
CASSRQGDQPQHF | TGTGCCAGCAGCCGACAGGGGGATCAGCCCCAGCATTTT | TRBV2 | NA | TRBJ1-5 | TRBD1
CASSLERRPYGYTF | TGTGCCAGCAGCTTGGAGCGTCGGCCCTATGGCTACACCTTC | TRBV5-4 | NA | TRBJ1-2 | NA
CASSFSGQETQYF | TGCGCCAGCAGCTTTTCGGGGCAAGAGACCCAGTACTTC | TRBV5-1 | NA | TRBJ2-5 | NA
CASSIVRTGELFF | TGTGCCAGTAGTATAGTGAGAACCGGGGAGCTGTTTTTT | TRBV19 | NA | TRBJ2-2 | NA
CASSDNRGRYNEQFF | TGCGCCAGCAGTGATAACAGGGGCCGCTACAATGAGCAGTTCTTC | TRBV10-1 | NA | TRBJ2-1 | TRBD1
CASSLAPSGTGELFF | TGCGCCAGCAGCTTGGCCCCTAGCGGGACCGGGGAGCTGTTTTTT | TRBV5-1 | once | TRBJ2-2 | TRBD2
CASTEGGENPEQFF | TGCGCCAGCACGGAGGGCGGGGAAAATCCGGAGCAGTTCTTC | TRBV5-1 | NA | TRBJ2-1 | NA
CASGGVYEQYF | TGTGCCAGCGGCGGTGTCTACGAGCAGTACTTC | TRBV6-5 | few | TRBJ2-7 | NA
CASITDSSGANVLTF | TGTGCCAGCATTACGGACAGCTCTGGGGCCAACGTCCTGACTTTC | TRBV2 | NA | TRBJ2-6 | NA
CATSRSTGSTDTQYF | TGTGCCACCAGCAGATCAACCGGGTCCACAGATACGCAGTATTTT | TRBV15 | NA | TRBJ2-3 | NA
CASSNTVRGSNTGELFF | TGTGCCAGCAGCAATACCGTTAGGGGGTCGAACACCGGGGAGCTGTTTTTT | TRBV9 | NA | TRBJ2-2 | NA
CASSFLAGGRTLDTQYF | TGTGCCAGCAGCTTCCTAGCGGGGGGTCGTACCCTAGATACGCAGTATTTT | TRBV5-4 | NA | TRBJ2-3 | TRBD2
CASSSSGARFYEQYF | TGTGCCAGCAGCTCCAGTGGGGCCCGTTTCTACGAGCAGTACTTC | TRBV7-9 | NA | TRBJ2-7 | NA
CASTGRQGVGNTIYF | TGTGCCAGCACCGGGAGACAGGGGGTTGGAAACACCATATATTTT | TRBV2 | NA | TRBJ1-3 | TRBD1